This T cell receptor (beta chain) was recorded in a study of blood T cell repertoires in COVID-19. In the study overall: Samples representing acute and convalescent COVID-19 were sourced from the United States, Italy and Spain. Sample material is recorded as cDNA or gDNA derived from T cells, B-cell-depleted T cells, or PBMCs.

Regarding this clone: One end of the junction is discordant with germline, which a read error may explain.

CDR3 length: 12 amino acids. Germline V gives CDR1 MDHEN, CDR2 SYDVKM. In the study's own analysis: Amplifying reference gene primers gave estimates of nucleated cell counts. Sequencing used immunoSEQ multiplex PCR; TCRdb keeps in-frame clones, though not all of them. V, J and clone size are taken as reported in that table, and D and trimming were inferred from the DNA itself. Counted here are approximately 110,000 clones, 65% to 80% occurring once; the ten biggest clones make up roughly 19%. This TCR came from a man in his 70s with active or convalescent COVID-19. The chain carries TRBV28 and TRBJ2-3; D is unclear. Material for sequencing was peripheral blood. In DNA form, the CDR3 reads TGTGCCAGCAGTTTGGGCACAGATACGCAATATTTT. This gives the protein CASSLGTDTQYF.